The rows below give T cell receptor beta chains drawn from one sample of a study of T cell repertoires and HLA-DP antigens. Which antigens these TCRs recognize remains unknown. Assay: immunoSEQ multiplex PCR; the TCRdb copy retains only in-frame clones and omits some. This repertoire shows about 73,000 clones, just under 80% found once; its top ten account for 1.5% to 2%. The sample comprised CD4+ T cells from PBMCs. Source of these receptors: a man in his sixties in good health and CMV-seronegative. The CDR3 runs from the conserved cysteine through the conserved F or W. The D gene is left open where the match is weak. A row's size may be missing; if present it is once, few, many or a size class.

d_gene	abundance	v_gene	j_gene	CDR3aa	CDR3nt
NA	NA	TRBV7-3	TRBJ2-3	CASSDMGGGDTQYF	TGTGCCAGCAGTGATATGGGTGGGGGAGATACGCAGTATTTT
TRBD2	NA	TRBV11-3	TRBJ2-7	CASSPGTSFGEQYF	TGTGCCAGCAGCCCAGGGACTAGCTTCGGCGAGCAGTACTTC
NA	few	TRBV23-1	TRBJ2-2	CASSPDGDDTGELFF	TGCGCCAGCAGCCCCGATGGGGATGACACCGGGGAGCTGTTTTTT
NA	NA	TRBV6-5	TRBJ1-1	CASSWGQNTEAFF	TGTGCCAGCAGTTGGGGACAGAACACTGAAGCTTTCTTT
NA	NA	TRBV11-2	TRBJ1-1	CASSLWGNTEAFF	TGTGCCAGCAGCTTATGGGGGAACACTGAAGCTTTCTTT
NA	NA	TRBV5-4	TRBJ2-2	CASSFQDISTGELFF	TGTGCCAGCAGCTTTCAGGACATTTCCACCGGGGAGCTGTTTTTT
NA	NA	TRBV7-2	TRBJ2-5	CASTSEGGRETQYF	TGTGCCAGCACCTCGGAGGGGGGTCGAGAGACCCAGTACTTC
TRBD2	NA	TRBV6-4	TRBJ2-1	CASSDLAGGINEQFF	TGTGCCAGCAGTGACCTAGCGGGGGGTATAAATGAGCAGTTCTTC
TRBD1	NA	TRBV30	TRBJ1-6	CAWSDGQGDSPLHF	TGTGCCTGGAGCGACGGGCAGGGGGATTCACCCCTCCACTTT
TRBD1	NA	TRBV5-5	TRBJ1-2	CASSLGDRGIPYYGYTF	TGTGCCAGCAGTTTGGGAGACAGGGGAATTCCCTACTATGGCTACACCTTC
NA	NA	TRBV5-4	TRBJ1-1	CASSPGKNLLNTEAFF	TGTGCCAGCAGCCCGGGGAAGAACTTACTGAACACTGAAGCTTTCTTT
NA	few	TRBV7-3	TRBJ2-3	CASSLTGGVGTDTQYF	TGTGCCAGCAGCTTAACGGGGGGAGTGGGCACAGATACGCAGTATTTT
TRBD2	NA	TRBV7-6	TRBJ2-4	CASSPGTSLNIQYF	TGTGCCAGCAGCCCCGGGACTAGCCTAAACATTCAGTACTTC
TRBD1	NA	TRBV6-1	TRBJ1-1	CASWTGGKRDTEAFF	TGTGCCAGTTGGACAGGGGGAAAGAGGGACACTGAAGCTTTCTTT
NA	NA	TRBV9	TRBJ2-1	CASSFRGSSYNEQFF	TGTGCCAGCAGCTTTCGGGGGAGCTCCTACAATGAGCAGTTCTTC
NA	NA	TRBV7-2	TRBJ1-6	CASRLETGLSPLHF	TGTGCCAGCAGGCTAGAAACAGGGCTTTCACCCCTCCACTTT
TRBD1	NA	TRBV5-1	TRBJ2-1	CASSLEPGGSYNEQFF	TGCGCCAGCAGCTTGGAGCCAGGGGGCTCCTACAATGAGCAGTTCTTC
NA	NA	TRBV6-5	TRBJ2-2	CASSYRQGGELFF	TGTGCCAGCAGTTACCGACAAGGCGGGGAGCTGTTTTTT
TRBD2	NA	TRBV7-2	TRBJ2-7	CASSITSGVYEQYF	TGTGCCAGCAGCATAACTAGCGGGGTCTACGAGCAGTACTTC
NA	NA	TRBV7-2	TRBJ2-2	CASSAYTGELFF	TGTGCCAGCAGCGCCTACACCGGGGAGCTGTTTTTT
NA	NA	TRBV18	TRBJ2-7	CASSRVAQSSYEQYF	TGTGCCAGCTCACGGGTGGCCCAAAGCTCCTACGAGCAGTACTTC
NA	NA	TRBV19	TRBJ2-5	CASSSPRGTQYF	TGTGCCAGTAGTTCCCCCCGGGGGACCCAGTACTTC
NA	NA	TRBV7-2	TRBJ2-1	CASRRDGEQFF	TGTGCCAGCAGGAGGGACGGTGAGCAGTTCTTC
NA	NA	TRBV5-4	TRBJ2-3	CASSFDGGSTDTQYF	TGTGCCAGCAGCTTTGACGGGGGCAGCACAGATACGCAGTATTTT
TRBD2	NA	TRBV10-1	TRBJ2-4	CASSAGLAGDRNIQYF	TGCGCCAGCAGTGCAGGACTAGCGGGGGATCGGAACATTCAGTACTTC
NA	NA	TRBV2	TRBJ1-1	CASSDHGRGTEAFF	TGTGCCAGCAGTGATCATGGAAGGGGCACTGAAGCTTTCTTT
TRBD1	NA	TRBV30	TRBJ1-2	CAWRMTGGASGGYTF	TGTGCCTGGAGAATGACAGGGGGCGCGTCGGGCGGCTACACCTTC
NA	NA	TRBV4-3	TRBJ2-1	CASSQGPYNEQFF	TGCGCCAGCAGCCAGGGACCCTACAATGAGCAGTTCTTC
NA	NA	TRBV4-3	TRBJ1-2	CASSQDRANYGYTF	TGCGCCAGCAGCCAAGATCGGGCTAACTATGGCTACACCTTC
TRBD1	NA	TRBV6-5	TRBJ1-1	CASSSGQGYTEAFF	TGTGCCAGCAGCTCGGGACAGGGCTACACTGAAGCTTTCTTT
NA	few	TRBV6-1	TRBJ1-1	CASRVQGLDTEAFF	TGTGCCAGCAGAGTCCAGGGGTTGGACACTGAAGCTTTCTTT
TRBD1	NA	TRBV6-5	TRBJ1-1	CASRIWTGQNTEAFF	TGTGCCAGCAGAATCTGGACAGGGCAAAACACTGAAGCTTTCTTT
NA	NA	TRBV11-2	TRBJ1-2	CASSLALRQWVGYTF	TGTGCCAGCAGCTTAGCTTTACGTCAGTGGGTCGGCTACACCTTC
NA	NA	TRBV4-1	TRBJ2-5	CASSQGSRLVAGHGETQYF	TGCGCCAGCAGCCAAGGGTCTCGGTTAGTGGCGGGACACGGAGAGACCCAGTACTTC
NA	NA	TRBV29-1	TRBJ1-1	CSGYVENTEAFF	TGCAGCGGATACGTAGAGAACACTGAAGCTTTCTTT
NA	NA	TRBV5-4	TRBJ2-5	CASSWSRDSQAQYF	TGTGCCAGCAGCTGGTCCCGGGACTCCCAGGCCCAGTACTTC
NA	once	TRBV7-2	TRBJ2-7	CASSLTDSYEQYF	TGTGCCAGCAGCTTGACAGATTCCTACGAGCAGTACTTC
NA	NA	TRBV11-3	TRBJ1-1	CASSSGVNTEAFF	TGTGCCAGCAGCTCGGGGGTGAACACTGAAGCTTTCTTT
NA	NA	TRBV13	TRBJ2-2	CASSSAPPGELFF	TGTGCCAGCAGCTCCGCACCCCCCGGGGAGCTGTTTTTT
NA	NA	TRBV7-2	TRBJ2-2	CASSPRNTGELFF	TGTGCCAGCAGCCCCAGAAACACCGGGGAGCTGTTTTTT
NA	once	TRBV5-8	TRBJ1-6	CASSFRGLYSPLHF	TGTGCCAGCAGCTTTCGGGGTTTGTACTCACCCCTCCACTTT
NA	NA	TRBV19	TRBJ1-5	CASMREEQPQHF	TGTGCCAGTATGCGGGAGGAACAGCCCCAGCATTTT
NA	NA	TRBV10-3	TRBJ1-5	CAISVHRDEPQHF	TGTGCCATCAGTGTTCACAGGGACGAGCCCCAGCATTTT
NA	once	TRBV7-2	TRBJ2-1	CASSLAGSGPHEQFF	TGTGCCAGCAGCTTGGCGGGTTCGGGACCACATGAGCAGTTCTTC
NA	NA	TRBV5-4	TRBJ2-3	CASSLGADTQYF	TGTGCCAGCAGCTTGGGGGCAGATACGCAGTATTTT
NA	NA	TRBV6-6	TRBJ2-3	CASRSEGASDTQYF	TGTGCCAGCCGGTCAGAAGGGGCCTCCGATACGCAGTATTTT
NA	NA	TRBV30	TRBJ1-4	CAWSPRGWEKLFF	TGTGCCTGGAGTCCCCGGGGTTGGGAAAAACTGTTTTTT
TRBD2	NA	TRBV5-1	TRBJ2-7	CASSLDIAGEDGYEQYF	TGCGCCAGCAGCTTGGATATAGCGGGAGAAGACGGCTACGAGCAGTACTTC